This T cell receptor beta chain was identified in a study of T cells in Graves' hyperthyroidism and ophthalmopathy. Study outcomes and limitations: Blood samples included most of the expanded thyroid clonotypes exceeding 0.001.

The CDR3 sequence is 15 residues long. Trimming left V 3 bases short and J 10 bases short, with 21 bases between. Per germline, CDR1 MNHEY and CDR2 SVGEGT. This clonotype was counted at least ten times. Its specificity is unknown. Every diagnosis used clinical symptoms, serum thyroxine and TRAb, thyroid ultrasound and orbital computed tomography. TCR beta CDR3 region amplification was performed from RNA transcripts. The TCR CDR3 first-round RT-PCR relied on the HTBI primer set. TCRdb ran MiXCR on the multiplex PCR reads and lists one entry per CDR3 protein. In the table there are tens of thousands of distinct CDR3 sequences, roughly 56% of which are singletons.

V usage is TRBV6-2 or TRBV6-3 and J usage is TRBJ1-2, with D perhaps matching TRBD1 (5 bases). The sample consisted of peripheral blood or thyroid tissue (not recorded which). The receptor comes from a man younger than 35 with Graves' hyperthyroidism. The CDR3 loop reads CASSYGQRGKLAYTF. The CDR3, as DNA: TGTGCCAGCAGTTATGGGCAAAGGGGCAAGTTGGCCTACACCTTC.